This T cell receptor (beta chain) appears in the sequencing data of a study of T cell changes during pregnancy in multiple sclerosis. Method: immunoSEQ multiplex PCR; TCRdb's copy keeps in-frame clones and lacks some. The sample has tens of thousands of clones, about nine tenths seen once; the top ten hold approximately 6.5%. In the case of this clone: The same CDR3 is also encoded by other DNA sequences in this sample.

Germline loops: CDR1 SGHRS, CDR2 YFSETQ. The CDR3 loop spans 14 amino acids. V gave up 0 bases and J gave up 0 bases, with 7 bases separating them. The specimen comprised CD8+ T cells from peripheral blood mononuclear cells, sampled in the second trimester of pregnancy. The clonotype was recovered from a female donor with multiple sclerosis, enrolled in a pregnancy study. The rearrangement links TRBV5-1 to TRBJ2-7, with D unclear. CDR3 region: CASSLAGGSYEQYF. The DNA of the CDR3 is TGCGCCAGCAGCTTGGCCGGCGGCTCCTACGAGCAGTACTTC.